Listed here are 7 T cell receptor beta chains from one sample, sequenced in a study of blood T cell repertoires in COVID-19. Clones were read by immunoSEQ multiplex PCR, and TCRdb kept only the in-frame ones, dropping some. This table holds about 55,000 clones, 80% to 95% found once. Sequenced input: peripheral blood. The receptors derive from a man aged 50 or older with active COVID-19.

The chain recombines TRBV7-6 with TRBJ2-7, with D possibly matching TRBD2 (6 bases). Germline CDR1 reads SGHVS; CDR2 reads FNYEAQ. V lost 5 bases to trimming and J lost 9 bases, with 17 bases between them. The CDR3 contains 13 residues. Here the CDR3 reads CASSADRGERQYF. CDR3 in DNA: TGTGCCAGCAGCGCCGACCGCGGGGAAAGGCAGTACTTC.

The chain has TRBV5-1 and TRBJ2-2, with 15 nucleotides matching TRBD2. The V gene end was trimmed by 3 bases and the J gene end by 5 bases; junction bases not matched to a gene: 2. Germline V gene data show CDR1 as SGHRS and CDR2 as YFSETQ. The CDR3 length is 16 residues. The CDR3 DNA is TGCGCCAGCAGCTGGGGGACTAGCGGGAGGACCGGGGAGCTGTTTTTT. This translates into CASSWGTSGRTGELFF.

This clone was seen once. CDR3 DNA sequence: TGCGCCAGCAGCCAAGAGGGGACAATCTCTGGAAACACCATATATTTT. Its translation: CASSQEGTISGNTIYF. This chain connects TRBV4-1 to TRBJ1-3; the D gene is possibly TRBD1 (6 bases). In germline, CDR1 is MGHRA, CDR2 YSYEKL. V was clipped by 0 bases and J by 0 bases, with 9 bases between them. The CDR3 has 16 amino acids.

V is TRBV4-2 and J is TRBJ1-3; D gene unclear. This CDR3 has 16 residues. The germline CDR1 and CDR2 sequences are LGHNA and YNFKEQ. With 0 bases removed from V and 11 bases from J, the gap between germline ends came to 20 bases. This CDR3 is CASSQDVSQFINAIYF. The CDR3, as DNA: TGTGCCAGCAGCCAAGATGTATCTCAGTTCATTAACGCCATATATTTT.

As DNA, the CDR3 is TGTGCCAGCAGCCAAGGGGCTGGGCCCGGCACCATATATTTT. Amino acid sequence: CASSQGAGPGTIYF. The chain uses TRBV3-1 (or the pseudogene TRBV3-2) and TRBJ1-3; D remains unclear. Germline CDR1 LGHDT, CDR2 YNNKEL (reference sequence). The CDR3 is made up of 14 amino acids. V lost 1 base and J lost 9, with 13 bases in between.

Note on this clone: Its ends do not fully match the called genes, so a read error is possible. This chain uses TRBV10-3 with TRBJ2-4; weak D call: TRBD2 (5 bases). Germline lookup yields CDR1 ENHRY and CDR2 SYGVKD. The CDR3 contains 13 residues. The CDR3 protein is CAIRDSGSGKSHF. Written as DNA, the CDR3 is TGTGCCATCAGGGACTCCGGGTCAGGAAAGAGCCACTTC.

The genes are TRBV6-5 and TRBJ1-1; 7 positions match TRBD1. The trim removed 6 bases at V and 8 bases at J, leaving 6 bases unmatched. CDR3 length: 12 residues. In germline, CDR1 is MNHEY, CDR2 SVGAGI. CDR3 nucleotides: TGTGCCAGCAGGCGGGACAGCTTGGAAGCTTTCTTT. This translates into CASRRDSLEAFF.